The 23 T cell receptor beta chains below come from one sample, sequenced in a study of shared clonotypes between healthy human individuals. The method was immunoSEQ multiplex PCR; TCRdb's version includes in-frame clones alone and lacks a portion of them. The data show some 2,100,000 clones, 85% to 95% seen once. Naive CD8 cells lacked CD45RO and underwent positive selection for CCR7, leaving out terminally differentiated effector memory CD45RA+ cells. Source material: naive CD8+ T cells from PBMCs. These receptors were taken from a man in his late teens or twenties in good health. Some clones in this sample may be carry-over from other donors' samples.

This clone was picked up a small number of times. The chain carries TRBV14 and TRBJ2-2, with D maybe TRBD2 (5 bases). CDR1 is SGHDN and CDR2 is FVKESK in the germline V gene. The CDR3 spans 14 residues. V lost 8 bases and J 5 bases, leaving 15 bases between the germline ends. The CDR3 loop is CASGRAVGTGELFF. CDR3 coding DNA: TGTGCCAGCGGTAGAGCGGTGGGTACCGGGGAGCTGTTTTTT.

CDR3 in amino acids: CASGQKREATEAFF. The DNA for the CDR3 is TGTGCCAGTGGTCAGAAACGAGAGGCCACTGAAGCTTTCTTT. This chain uses TRBV19 with TRBJ1-1; D is ambiguous. Trimming pared 8 bases from V and 4 bases from J, leaving 17 bases between. CDR3 length: 14 residues. Germline CDR1 reads LNHDA; CDR2 reads SQIVND (reference sequence). Full variable domain (remainder filled in from reference TRBV19 and TRBJ1-1): DGGITQSPKYLFRKEGQNVTLSCEQNLNHDAMYWYRQDPGQGLRLIYYSQIVNDFQKGDIAEGYSVSREKKESFPLTVTSAQKNPTAFYLCASGQKREATEAFFGQGTRLTVV.

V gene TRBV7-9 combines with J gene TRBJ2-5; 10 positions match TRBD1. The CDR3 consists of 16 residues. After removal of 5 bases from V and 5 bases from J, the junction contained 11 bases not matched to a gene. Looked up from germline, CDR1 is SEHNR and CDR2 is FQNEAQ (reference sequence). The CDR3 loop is CASSPTGQGILETQYF. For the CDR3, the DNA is TGTGCCAGCAGCCCAACGGGACAGGGGATATTGGAGACCCAGTACTTC.

The CDR3: CASSSGGGEYIQYF. The CDR3, as DNA: TGTGCCAGCAGCTCGGGCGGGGGAGAGTACATTCAGTACTTC. The genes are TRBV9 and TRBJ2-4, with TRBD2 matching 7 bases. The CDR3 is 14 residues long. The trim removed 4 bases at V and 8 bases at J, leaving 9 bases unmatched. Per germline, CDR1 SGDLS and CDR2 YYNGEE.

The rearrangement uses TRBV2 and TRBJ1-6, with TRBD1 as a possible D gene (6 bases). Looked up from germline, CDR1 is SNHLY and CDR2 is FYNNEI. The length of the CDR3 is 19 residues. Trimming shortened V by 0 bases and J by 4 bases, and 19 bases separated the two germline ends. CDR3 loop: CASSEAKLAGALYNSPLHF. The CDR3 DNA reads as TGTGCCAGCAGTGAAGCGAAATTGGCAGGGGCCCTTTATAATTCACCCCTCCACTTT.

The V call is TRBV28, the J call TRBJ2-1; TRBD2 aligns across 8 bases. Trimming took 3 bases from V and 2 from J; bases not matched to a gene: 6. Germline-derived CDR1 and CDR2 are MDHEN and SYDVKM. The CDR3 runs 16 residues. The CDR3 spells CASSFMSGSPYNEQFF. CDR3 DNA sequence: TGTGCCAGCAGTTTCATGAGCGGGAGTCCCTACAATGAGCAGTTCTTC.

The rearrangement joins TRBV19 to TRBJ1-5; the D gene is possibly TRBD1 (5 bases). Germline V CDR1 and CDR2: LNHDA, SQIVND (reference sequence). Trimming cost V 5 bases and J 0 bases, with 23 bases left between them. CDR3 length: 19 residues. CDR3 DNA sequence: TGTGCCAGTAGTCCCTATGGGCAGGGAGGGCGTTATAGCAATCAGCCCCAGCATTTT. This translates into CASSPYGQGGRYSNQPQHF.

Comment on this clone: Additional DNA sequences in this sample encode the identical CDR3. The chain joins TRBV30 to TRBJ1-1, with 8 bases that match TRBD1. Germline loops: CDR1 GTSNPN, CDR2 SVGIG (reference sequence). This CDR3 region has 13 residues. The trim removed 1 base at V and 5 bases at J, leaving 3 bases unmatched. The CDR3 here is CAWSADRGTEAFF. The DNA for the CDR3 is TGTGCCTGGAGTGCAGACAGGGGAACTGAAGCTTTCTTT.

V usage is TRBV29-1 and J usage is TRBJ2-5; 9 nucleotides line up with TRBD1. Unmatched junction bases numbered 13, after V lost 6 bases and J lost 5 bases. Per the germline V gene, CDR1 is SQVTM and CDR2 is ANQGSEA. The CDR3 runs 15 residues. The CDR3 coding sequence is TGCAGCGTGCCTAGGCCGGGACAGGGATTGGAGACCCAGTACTTC. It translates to CSVPRPGQGLETQYF.

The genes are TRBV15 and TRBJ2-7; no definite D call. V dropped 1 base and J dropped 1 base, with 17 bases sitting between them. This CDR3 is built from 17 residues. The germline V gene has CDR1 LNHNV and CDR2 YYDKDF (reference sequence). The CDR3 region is CATSRGVGRSVSYEQYF. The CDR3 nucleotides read TGTGCCACCAGCAGAGGGGTGGGCAGAAGCGTTTCCTACGAGCAGTACTTC.

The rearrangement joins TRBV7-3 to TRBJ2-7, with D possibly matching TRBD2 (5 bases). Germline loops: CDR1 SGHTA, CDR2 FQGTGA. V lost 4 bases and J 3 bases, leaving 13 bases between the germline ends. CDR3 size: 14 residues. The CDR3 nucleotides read TGTGCCAGCAGCTCCAAGGGAGCTAACTACGAGCAGTACTTC. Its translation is CASSSKGANYEQYF.

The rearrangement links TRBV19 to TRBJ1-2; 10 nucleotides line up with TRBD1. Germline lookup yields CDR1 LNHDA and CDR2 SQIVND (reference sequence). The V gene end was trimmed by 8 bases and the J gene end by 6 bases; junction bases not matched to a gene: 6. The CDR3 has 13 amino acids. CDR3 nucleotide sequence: TGTGCCAGTCTCCGGGACAGGGGTGATGGCTACACCTTC. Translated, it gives CASLRDRGDGYTF.

The DNA of the CDR3 is TGTGCCATCCAGACTAGCAGGTCCTACGAGCAGTACTTC. Translation: CAIQTSRSYEQYF. The V and J genes are TRBV10-3 and TRBJ2-7; 7 bases align to TRBD2. The CDR3 length is 13 residues. Germline V gene sequence: CDR1 ENHRY, CDR2 SYGVKD. With 8 bases clipped from V and 1 base from J, the junction kept 5 bases outside the gene matches.

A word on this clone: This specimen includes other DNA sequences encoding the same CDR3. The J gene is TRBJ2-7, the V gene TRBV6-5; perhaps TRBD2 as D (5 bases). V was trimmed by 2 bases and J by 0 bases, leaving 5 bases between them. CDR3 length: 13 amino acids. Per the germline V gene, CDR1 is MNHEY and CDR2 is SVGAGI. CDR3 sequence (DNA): TGTGCCAGCAGTTACAGCGGCTCCTACGAGCAGTACTTC. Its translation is CASSYSGSYEQYF.

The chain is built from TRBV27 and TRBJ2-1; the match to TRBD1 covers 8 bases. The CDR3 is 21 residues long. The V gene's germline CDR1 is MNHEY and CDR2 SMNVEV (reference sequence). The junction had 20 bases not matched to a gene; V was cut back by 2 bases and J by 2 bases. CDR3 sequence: CASSLLSSGGTVPWAYNEQFF. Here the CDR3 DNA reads TGTGCCAGCAGTTTACTTTCCTCAGGGGGCACTGTACCGTGGGCCTACAATGAGCAGTTCTTC.

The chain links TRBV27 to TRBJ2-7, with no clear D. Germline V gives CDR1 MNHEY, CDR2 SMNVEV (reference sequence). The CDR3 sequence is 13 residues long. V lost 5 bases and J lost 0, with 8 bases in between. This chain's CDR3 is CASSRIGSYEQYF. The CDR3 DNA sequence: TGTGCCAGCAGTAGGATCGGCTCCTACGAGCAGTACTTC.

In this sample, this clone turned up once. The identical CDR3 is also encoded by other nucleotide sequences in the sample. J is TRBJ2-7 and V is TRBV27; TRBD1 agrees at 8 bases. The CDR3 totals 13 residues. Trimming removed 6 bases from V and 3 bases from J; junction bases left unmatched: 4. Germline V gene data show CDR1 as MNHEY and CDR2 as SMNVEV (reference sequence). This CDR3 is CASSGTGGYEQYF. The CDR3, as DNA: TGTGCCAGCAGCGGCACAGGGGGCTACGAGCAGTACTTC.

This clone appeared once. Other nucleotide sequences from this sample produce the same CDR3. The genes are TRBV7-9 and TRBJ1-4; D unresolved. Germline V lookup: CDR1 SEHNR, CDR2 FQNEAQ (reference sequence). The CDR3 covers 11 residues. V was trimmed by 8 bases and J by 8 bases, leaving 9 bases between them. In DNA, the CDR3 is TGTGCCAGCTCCTTCGGGGAAAAACTGTTTTTT. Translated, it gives CASSFGEKLFF.

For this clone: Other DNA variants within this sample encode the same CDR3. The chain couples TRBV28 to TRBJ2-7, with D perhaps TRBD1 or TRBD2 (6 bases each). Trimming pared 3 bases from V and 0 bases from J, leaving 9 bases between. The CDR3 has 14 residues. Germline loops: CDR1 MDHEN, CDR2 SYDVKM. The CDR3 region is CASSFSGASYEQYF. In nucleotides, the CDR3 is TGTGCCAGCAGTTTCTCGGGGGCCTCCTACGAGCAGTACTTC.

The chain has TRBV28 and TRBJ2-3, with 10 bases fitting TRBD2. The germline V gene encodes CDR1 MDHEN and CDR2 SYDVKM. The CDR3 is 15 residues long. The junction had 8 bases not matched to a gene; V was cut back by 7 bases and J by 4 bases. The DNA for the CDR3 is TGTGCCAGCATCATAGCGGGAGGCTTTCCAGATACGCAGTATTTT. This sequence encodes CASIIAGGFPDTQYF.

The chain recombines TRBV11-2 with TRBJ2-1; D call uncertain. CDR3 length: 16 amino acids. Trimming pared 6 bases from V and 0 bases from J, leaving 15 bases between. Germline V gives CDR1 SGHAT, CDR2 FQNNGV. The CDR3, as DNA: TGTGCCAGCAGGGGATCAACTCCGCACTCCTACAATGAGCAGTTCTTC. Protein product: CASRGSTPHSYNEQFF.

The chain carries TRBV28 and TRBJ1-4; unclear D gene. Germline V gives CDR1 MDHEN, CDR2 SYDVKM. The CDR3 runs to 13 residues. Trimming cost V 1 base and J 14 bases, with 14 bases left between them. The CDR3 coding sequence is TGTGCCAGCAGTTTATACCCGGGAGTAGGGCTGTTTTTT. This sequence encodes CASSLYPGVGLFF.

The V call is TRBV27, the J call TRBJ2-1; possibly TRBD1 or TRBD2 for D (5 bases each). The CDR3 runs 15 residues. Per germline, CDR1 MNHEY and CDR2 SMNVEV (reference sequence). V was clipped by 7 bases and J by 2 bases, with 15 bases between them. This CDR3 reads CASTPGQTTYNEQFF. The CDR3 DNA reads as TGTGCCAGCACCCCGGGGCAGACCACCTACAATGAGCAGTTCTTC.